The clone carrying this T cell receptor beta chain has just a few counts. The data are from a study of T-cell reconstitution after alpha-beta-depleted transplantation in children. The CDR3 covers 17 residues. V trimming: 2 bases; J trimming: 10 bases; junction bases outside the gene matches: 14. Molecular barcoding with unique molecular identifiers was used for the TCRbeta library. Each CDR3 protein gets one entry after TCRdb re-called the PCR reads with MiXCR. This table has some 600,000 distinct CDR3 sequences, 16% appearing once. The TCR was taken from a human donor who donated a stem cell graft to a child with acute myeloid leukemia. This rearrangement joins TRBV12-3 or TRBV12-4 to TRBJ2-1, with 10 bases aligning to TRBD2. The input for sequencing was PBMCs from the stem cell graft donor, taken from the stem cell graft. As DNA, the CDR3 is TGTGCCAGCAGTTTAACCCTAGCGGGGGACCGATCATGGGAGCAGTTCTTC. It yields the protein CASSLTLAGDRSWEQFF.